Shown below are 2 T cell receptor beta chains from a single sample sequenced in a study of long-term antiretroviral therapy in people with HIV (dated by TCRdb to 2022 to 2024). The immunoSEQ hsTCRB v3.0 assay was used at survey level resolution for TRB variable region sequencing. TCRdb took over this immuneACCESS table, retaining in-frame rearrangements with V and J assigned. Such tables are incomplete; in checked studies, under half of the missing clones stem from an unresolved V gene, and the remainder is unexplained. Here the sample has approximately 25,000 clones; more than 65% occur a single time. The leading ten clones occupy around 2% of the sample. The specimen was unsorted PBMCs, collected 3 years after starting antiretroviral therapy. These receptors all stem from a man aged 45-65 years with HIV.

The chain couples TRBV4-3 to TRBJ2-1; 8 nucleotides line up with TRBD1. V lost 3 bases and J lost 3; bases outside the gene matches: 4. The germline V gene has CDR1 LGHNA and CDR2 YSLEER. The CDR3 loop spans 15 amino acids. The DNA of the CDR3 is TGCGCCAGCAGCCAGGAACAGGGGGACTACAATGAGCAGTTCTTC. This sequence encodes CASSQEQGDYNEQFF.

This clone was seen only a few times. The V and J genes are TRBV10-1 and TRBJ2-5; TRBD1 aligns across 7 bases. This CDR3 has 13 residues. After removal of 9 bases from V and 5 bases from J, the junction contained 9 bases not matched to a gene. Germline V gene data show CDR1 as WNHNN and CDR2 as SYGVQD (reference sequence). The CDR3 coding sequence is TGCGCCAGAGGGACAGCTCTTTCTGAGACCCAGTACTTC. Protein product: CARGTALSETQYF.